The T cell receptor (beta chain) under discussion was sequenced for a study of CD8 T cells in ankylosing spondylitis. General observations from the study: There was reportedly significant enrichment of clones that were disease-linked in matched ankylosing spondylitis synovial fluid.

The CDR3 is made up of 12 amino acids. Germline V gives CDR1 SGHTA, CDR2 FQGNSA. The V and J ends lost 4 bases and 6 bases respectively, with 8 bases between them. For this clonotype: The antigen remains unidentified.

From the 5' RACE reads, TCRdb called clonotypes with MiXCR, one entry per CDR3 protein. The sample has some 130,000 distinct CDR3 sequences, approximately 10% seen once. The receptor was isolated from a female donor with ankylosing spondylitis or in good health (not recorded which). The chain links TRBV7-2 to TRBJ2-3, with D unclear. Sequencing was performed on blood, either unsorted or a sorted T cell fraction (not recorded which). Written as DNA, the CDR3 is TGTGCCAGCAGCTCGTATGGGGATACGCAGTATTTT. As protein: CASSSYGDTQYF.